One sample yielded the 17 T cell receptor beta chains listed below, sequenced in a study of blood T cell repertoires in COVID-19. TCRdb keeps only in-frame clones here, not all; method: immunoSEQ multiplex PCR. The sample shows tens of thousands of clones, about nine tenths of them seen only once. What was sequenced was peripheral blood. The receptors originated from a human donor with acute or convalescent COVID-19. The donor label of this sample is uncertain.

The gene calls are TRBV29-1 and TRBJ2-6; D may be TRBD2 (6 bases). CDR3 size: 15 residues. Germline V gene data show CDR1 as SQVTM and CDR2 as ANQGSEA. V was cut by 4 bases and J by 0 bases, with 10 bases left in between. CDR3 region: CSVVGGASGANVLTF. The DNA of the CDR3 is TGCAGCGTTGTAGGAGGGGCCTCTGGGGCCAACGTCCTGACTTTC.

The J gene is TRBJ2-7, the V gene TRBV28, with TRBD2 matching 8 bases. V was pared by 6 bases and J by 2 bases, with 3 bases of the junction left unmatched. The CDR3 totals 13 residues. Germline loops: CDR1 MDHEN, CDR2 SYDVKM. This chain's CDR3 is CASREAGAYEQYF. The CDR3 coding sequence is TGTGCCAGCAGGGAAGCGGGAGCCTACGAGCAGTACTTC.

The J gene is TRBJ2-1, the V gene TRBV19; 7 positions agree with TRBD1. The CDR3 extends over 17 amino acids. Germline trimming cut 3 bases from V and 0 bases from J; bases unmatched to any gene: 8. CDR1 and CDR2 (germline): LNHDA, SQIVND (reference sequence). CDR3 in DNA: TGTGCCAGTAGTATCAGGGACAGCCTAACCTCCTACAATGAGCAGTTCTTC. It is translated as CASSIRDSLTSYNEQFF.

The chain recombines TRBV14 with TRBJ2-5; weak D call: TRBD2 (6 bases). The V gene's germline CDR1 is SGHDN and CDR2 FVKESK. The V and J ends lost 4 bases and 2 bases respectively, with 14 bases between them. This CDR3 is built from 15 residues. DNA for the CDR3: TGTGCCAGCAGCCGAGACCGGCGGGATCAAGAGACCCAGTACTTC. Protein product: CASSRDRRDQETQYF.

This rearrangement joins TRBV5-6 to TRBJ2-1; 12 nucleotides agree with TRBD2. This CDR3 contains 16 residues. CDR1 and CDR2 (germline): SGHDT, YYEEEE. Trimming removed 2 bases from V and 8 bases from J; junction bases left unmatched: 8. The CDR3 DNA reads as TGTGCCAGCAGCTTCCCTTTTGGGACTAGCGGGCATGAGCAGTTCTTC. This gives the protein CASSFPFGTSGHEQFF.

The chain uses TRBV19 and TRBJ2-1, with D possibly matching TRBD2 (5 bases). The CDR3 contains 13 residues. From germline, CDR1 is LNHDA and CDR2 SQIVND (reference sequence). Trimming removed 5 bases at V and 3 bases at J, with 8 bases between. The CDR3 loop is CASSPRGYNEQFF. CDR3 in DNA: TGTGCCAGTAGTCCTCGGGGCTACAATGAGCAGTTCTTC.

In nucleotides, the CDR3 is TGTGCCAGCAGTTTACCCCACCGGGACAGCACCTACGAGCAGTACTTC. Encoded protein: CASSLPHRDSTYEQYF. The genes are TRBV28 and TRBJ2-7; TRBD1 agrees at 7 bases. Germline lookup yields CDR1 MDHEN and CDR2 SYDVKM. The CDR3 length is 16 residues. Germline trimming cut 2 bases from V and 2 bases from J; bases unmatched to any gene: 9.

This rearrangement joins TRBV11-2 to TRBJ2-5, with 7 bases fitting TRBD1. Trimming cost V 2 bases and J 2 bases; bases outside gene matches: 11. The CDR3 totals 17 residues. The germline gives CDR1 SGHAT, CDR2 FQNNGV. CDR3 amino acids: CASSLRGGQGDQETQYF. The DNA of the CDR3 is TGTGCCAGCAGCTTAAGAGGTGGGCAGGGGGATCAAGAGACCCAGTACTTC.

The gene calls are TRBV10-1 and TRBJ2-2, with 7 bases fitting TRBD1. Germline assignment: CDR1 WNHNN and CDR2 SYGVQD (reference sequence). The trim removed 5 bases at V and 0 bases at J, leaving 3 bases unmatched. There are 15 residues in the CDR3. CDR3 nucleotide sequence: TGCGCCAGCAGTCTCGGACAGGCGAACACCGGGGAGCTGTTTTTT. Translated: CASSLGQANTGELFF.

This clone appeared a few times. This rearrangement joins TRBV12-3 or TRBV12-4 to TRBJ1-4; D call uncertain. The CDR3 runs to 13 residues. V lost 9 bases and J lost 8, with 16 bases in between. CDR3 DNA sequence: TGTGCCAGTCAACGGGTAGGGAGCGAAAAACTGTTTTTT. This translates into CASQRVGSEKLFF.

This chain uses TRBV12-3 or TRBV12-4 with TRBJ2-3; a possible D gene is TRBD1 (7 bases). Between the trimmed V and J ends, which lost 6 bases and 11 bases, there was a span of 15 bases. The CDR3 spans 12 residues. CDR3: CASRAGQTLQYF. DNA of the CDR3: TGTGCCAGCAGGGCGGGACAGACATTGCAGTATTTT.

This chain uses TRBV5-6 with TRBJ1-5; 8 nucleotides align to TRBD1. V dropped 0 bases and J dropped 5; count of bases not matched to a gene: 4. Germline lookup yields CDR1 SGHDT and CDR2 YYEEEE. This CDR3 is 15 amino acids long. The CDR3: CASSLGDRGYQPQHF. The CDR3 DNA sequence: TGTGCCAGCAGCTTGGGAGACAGGGGCTATCAGCCCCAGCATTTT.

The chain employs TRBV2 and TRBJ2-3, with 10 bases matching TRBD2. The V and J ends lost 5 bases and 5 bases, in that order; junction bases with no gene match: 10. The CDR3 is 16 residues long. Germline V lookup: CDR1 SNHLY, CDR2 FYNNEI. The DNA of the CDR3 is TGTGCCAGCAGTACCTCGGCTAGCGGGAGTATAGATACGCAGTATTTT. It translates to CASSTSASGSIDTQYF.

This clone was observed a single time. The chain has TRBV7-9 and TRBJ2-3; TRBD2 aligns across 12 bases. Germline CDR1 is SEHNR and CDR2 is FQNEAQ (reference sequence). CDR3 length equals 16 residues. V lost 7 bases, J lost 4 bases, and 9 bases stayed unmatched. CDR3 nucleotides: TGTGCCAGCACCACTTGGACTAGCGGGGTCTCAGATACGCAGTATTTT. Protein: CASTTWTSGVSDTQYF.

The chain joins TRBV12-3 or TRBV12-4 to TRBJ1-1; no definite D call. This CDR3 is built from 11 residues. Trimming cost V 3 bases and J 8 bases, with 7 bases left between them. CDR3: CASSFYREAFF. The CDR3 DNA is TGTGCCAGCAGTTTCTACCGAGAAGCTTTCTTT.

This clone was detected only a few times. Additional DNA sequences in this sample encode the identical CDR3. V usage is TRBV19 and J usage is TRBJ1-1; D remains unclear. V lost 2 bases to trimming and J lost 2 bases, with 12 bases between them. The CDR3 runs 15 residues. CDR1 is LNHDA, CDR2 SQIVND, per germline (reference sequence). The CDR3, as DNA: TGTGCCAGTAGTATATCCCGGGATCTAAACACTGAAGCTTTCTTT. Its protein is CASSISRDLNTEAFF.

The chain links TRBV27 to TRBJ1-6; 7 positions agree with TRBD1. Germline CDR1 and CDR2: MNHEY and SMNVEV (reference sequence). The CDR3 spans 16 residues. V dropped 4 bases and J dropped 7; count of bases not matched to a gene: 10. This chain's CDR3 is CASSSQGVQGNSPLHF. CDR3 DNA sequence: TGTGCCAGCAGTTCCCAGGGGGTCCAAGGCAATTCACCCCTCCACTTT.